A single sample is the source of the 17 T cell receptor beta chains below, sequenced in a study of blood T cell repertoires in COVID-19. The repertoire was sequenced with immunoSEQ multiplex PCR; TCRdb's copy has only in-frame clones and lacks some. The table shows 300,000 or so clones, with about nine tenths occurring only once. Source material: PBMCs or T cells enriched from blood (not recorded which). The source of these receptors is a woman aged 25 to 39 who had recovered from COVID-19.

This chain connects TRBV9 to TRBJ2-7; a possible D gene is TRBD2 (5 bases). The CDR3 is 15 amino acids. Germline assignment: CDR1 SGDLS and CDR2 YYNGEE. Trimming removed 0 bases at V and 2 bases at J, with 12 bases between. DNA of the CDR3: TGTGCCAGCAGCGTAGGGGCGGGTGCGGCCTACGAGCAGTACTTC. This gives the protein CASSVGAGAAYEQYF.

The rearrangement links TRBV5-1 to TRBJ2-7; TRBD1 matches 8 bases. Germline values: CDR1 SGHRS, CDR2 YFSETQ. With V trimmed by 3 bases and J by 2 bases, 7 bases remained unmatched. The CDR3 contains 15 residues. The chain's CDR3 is CASSSGQGPPYEQYF. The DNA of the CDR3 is TGCGCCAGCAGCTCCGGACAGGGACCCCCCTACGAGCAGTACTTC.

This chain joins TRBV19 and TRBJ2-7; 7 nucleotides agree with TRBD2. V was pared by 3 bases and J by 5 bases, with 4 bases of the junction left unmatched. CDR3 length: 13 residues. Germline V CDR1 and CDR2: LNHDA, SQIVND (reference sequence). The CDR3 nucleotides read TGTGCCAGTAGTATGGGAGGGTCCAACGAGCAGTACTTC. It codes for CASSMGGSNEQYF.

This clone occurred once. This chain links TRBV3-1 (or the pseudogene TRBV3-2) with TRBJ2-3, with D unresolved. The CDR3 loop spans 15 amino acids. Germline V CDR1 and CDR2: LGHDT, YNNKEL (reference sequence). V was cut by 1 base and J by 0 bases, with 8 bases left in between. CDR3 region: CASSQVALSTDTQYF. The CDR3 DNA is TGTGCCAGCAGCCAAGTCGCGCTGAGCACAGATACGCAGTATTTT.

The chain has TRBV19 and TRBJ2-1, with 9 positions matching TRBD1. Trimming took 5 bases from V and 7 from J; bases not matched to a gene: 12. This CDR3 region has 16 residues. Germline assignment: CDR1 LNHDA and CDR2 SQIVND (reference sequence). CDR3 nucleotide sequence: TGTGCCAGTAGTTTAATGGGGACAGGGTTAGGGAATGAGCAGTTCTTC. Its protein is CASSLMGTGLGNEQFF.

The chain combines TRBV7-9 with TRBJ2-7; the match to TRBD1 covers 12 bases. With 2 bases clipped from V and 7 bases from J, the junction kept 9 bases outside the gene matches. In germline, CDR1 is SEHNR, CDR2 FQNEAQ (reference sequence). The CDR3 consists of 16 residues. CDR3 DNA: TGTGCCAGCAGCTTAAATTTTGGGGACAGGGGGCATGAGCAGTACTTC. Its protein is CASSLNFGDRGHEQYF.

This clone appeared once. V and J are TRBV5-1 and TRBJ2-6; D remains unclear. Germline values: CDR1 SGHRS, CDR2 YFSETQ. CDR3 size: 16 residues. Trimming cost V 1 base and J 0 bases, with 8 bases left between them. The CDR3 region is CASSLSLSSGANVLTF. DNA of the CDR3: TGCGCCAGCAGCTTGAGTTTGAGCTCTGGGGCCAACGTCCTGACTTTC.

The CDR3 sequence is CASSSGATDTQYF. DNA for the CDR3: TGTGCCAGCAGCAGCGGGGCCACAGATACGCAGTATTTT. The chain uses TRBV7-3 and TRBJ2-3, with TRBD2 identical over 7 bases. V was clipped by 5 bases and J by 2 bases; unmatched bases: 1. The germline V gene encodes CDR1 SGHTA and CDR2 FQGTGA. This CDR3 has 13 residues. The full variable domain, its missing parts supplied by reference TRBV7-3 and TRBJ2-3, is GAGVSQTPSNKVTEKGKYVELRCDPISGHTALYWYRQSLGQGPEFLIYFQGTGAADDSGLPNDRFFAVRPEGSVSTLKIQRTERGDSAVYLCASSSGATDTQYFGPGTRLTVL.

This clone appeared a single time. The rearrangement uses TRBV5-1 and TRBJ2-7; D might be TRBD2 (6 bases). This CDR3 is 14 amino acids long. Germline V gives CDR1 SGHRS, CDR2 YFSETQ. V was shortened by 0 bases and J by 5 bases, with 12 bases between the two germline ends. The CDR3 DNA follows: TGCGCCAGCAGCTTGGAGACTAGGGTGGACGAGCAGTACTTC. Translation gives CASSLETRVDEQYF.

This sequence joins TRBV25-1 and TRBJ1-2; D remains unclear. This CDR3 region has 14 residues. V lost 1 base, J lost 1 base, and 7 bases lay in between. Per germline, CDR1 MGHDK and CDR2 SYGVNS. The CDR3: CASSEFGNNYGYTF. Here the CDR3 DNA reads TGTGCCAGCAGTGAATTTGGCAATAACTATGGCTACACCTTC.

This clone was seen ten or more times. CDR3 nucleotides: TGTGCCAGCAGCTCTGGGGACAGGGGGTATCACGGCTACACCTTC. Translation: CASSSGDRGYHGYTF. J is TRBJ1-2 and V is TRBV7-2; TRBD1 aligns across 11 bases. CDR3 size: 15 residues. Germline V gene sequence: CDR1 SGHTA, CDR2 FQGNSA. The ends lost 4 bases at V and 8 bases at J; junction bases unmatched: 9. Supplemented by reference TRBV7-2 and TRBJ1-2, the full variable domain reads GAGVSQSPSNKVTEKGKDVELRCDPISGHTALYWYRQSLGQGLEFLIYFQGNSAPDKSGLPSDRFSAERTGGSVSTLTIQRTQQEDSAVYLCASSSGDRGYHGYTFGSGTRLTVV.

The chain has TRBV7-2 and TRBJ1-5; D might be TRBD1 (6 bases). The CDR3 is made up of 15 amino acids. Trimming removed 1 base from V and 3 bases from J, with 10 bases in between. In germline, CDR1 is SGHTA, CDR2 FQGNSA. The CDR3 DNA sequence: TGTGCCAGCAGCTTAGTTACAGGGAACAATCAGCCCCAGCATTTT. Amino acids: CASSLVTGNNQPQHF.

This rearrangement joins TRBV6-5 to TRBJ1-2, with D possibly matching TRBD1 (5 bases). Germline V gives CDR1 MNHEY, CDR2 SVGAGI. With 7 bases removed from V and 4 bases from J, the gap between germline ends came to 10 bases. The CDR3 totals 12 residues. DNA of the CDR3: TGTGCCAGCACCAGGGATTTCTATGGCTACACCTTC. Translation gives CASTRDFYGYTF.

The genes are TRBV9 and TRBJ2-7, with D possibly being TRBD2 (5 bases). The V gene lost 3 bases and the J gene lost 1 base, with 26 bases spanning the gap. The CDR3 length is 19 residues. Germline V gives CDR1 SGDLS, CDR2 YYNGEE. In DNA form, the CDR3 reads TGTGCCAGCAGCGGAGGATCGGATAGGTCGCTACTAGATTCCTACGAGCAGTACTTC. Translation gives CASSGGSDRSLLDSYEQYF.

The CDR3 region is CAWSTWGGHSNTEAFF. The DNA of the CDR3 is TGTGCCTGGAGTACCTGGGGGGGCCACTCTAACACTGAAGCTTTCTTT. The chain employs TRBV30 and TRBJ1-1, with D tentatively TRBD1 (6 bases). Trimming removed 2 bases at V and 2 bases at J, with 18 bases between. CDR1 GTSNPN and CDR2 SVGIG come from the germline V gene (reference sequence). The CDR3 spans 16 residues.

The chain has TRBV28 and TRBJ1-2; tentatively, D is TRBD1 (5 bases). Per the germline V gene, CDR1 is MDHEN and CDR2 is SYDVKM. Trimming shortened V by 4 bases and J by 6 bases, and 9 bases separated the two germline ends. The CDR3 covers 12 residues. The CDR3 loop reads CASSSGLHGYTF. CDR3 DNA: TGTGCCAGCAGTTCAGGGCTTCATGGCTACACCTTC.

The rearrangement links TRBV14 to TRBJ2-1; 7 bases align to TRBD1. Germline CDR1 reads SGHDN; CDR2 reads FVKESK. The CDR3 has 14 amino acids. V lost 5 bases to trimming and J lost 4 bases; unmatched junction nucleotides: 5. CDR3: CASSFRDSYNEQFF. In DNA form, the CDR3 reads TGTGCCAGCAGCTTCCGGGACAGTTACAATGAGCAGTTCTTC.